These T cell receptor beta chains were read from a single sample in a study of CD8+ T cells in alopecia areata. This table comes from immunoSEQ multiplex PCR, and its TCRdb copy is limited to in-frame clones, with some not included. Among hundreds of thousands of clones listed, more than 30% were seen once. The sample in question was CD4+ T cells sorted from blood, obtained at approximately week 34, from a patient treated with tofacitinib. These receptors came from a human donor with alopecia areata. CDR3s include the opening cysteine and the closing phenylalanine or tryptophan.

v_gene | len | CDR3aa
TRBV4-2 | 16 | CASSQEGTRVDNEQFF
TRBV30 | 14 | CAWSRSGGTDTQYF
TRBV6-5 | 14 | CASRFIQSTDTQYF
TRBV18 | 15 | CASSPRDGVGAEAFF
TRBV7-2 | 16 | CASSPRDRVGEETQYF
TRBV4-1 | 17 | CASSQELRGGGTDTQYF
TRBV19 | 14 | CASSKDWSSYEQYF
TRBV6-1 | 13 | CASGGGSADTQYF
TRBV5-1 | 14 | CASSPGDSGNTIYF
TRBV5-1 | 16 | CASSLSSGSSYNEQFF
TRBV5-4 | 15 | CASSDVGGGHNEQFF
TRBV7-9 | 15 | CASSLFQTGAGEQYF
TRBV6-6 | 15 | CASSYSKGIPGEAFF
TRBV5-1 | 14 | CASSLVPGSYEQYF
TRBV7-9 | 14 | CASSLPSSDHTQYF
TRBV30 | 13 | CAWSAGPNQPQHF
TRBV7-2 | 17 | CASSLSSLGLSSYEQYF
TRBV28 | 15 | CASSGSQGANSPLHF
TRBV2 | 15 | CASTLSGGPLNEQFF
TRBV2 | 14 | CASSEVTSGTTQYF
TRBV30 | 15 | CAWSGRDGDTDTQYF
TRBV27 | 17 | CASSMVQGAMGTDTQYF
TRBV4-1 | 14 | CASSQTGAGGGYTF
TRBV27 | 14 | CASSPRPGGYGYTF